One sample yielded the 29 T cell receptor beta chains listed below, sequenced in a study of T cell responses to AZD1222 COVID-19 vaccine. Measured with immunoSEQ multiplex PCR; TCRdb has only the in-frame clones, and not every one. The sample shows 120,000 or so clones, roughly nine tenths of them seen only once. The sample here was peripheral blood, taken on day 0 of AZD1222 vaccination. The receptors derive from an adult in good health.

This chain joins TRBV19 and TRBJ1-5; TRBD1 matches at 7 bases. The V gene end was trimmed by 7 bases and the J gene end by 0 bases; junction bases not matched to a gene: 6. The CDR3 loop spans 15 amino acids. In germline, CDR1 is LNHDA, CDR2 SQIVND (reference sequence). The CDR3 nucleotides read TGTGCCAGTAACAACAGGGGATATAGCAATCAGCCCCAGCATTTT. Encoded protein: CASNNRGYSNQPQHF. Full variable domain (rest looked up from reference TRBV19 and TRBJ1-5): DGGITQSPKYLFRKEGQNVTLSCEQNLNHDAMYWYRQDPGQGLRLIYYSQIVNDFQKGDIAEGYSVSREKKESFPLTVTSAQKNPTAFYLCASNNRGYSNQPQHFGDGTRLSIL.

The chain combines TRBV6-6 with TRBJ1-2; D gene unclear. The CDR3 totals 13 residues. V lost 7 bases to trimming and J lost 6 bases, with 15 bases between them. Germline V gene sequence: CDR1 MNHNY, CDR2 SVGAGI (reference sequence). DNA for the CDR3: TGTGCCAGCATCCCCAGTCCCTCGCATGGCTACACCTTC. Translated: CASIPSPSHGYTF.

V is TRBV5-6 and J is TRBJ1-1; perhaps TRBD1 as D (5 bases). Between the trimmed V and J ends, which lost 4 bases and 0 bases, there was a span of 7 bases. Germline V lookup: CDR1 SGHDT, CDR2 YYEEEE. The CDR3 spans 13 residues. CDR3 DNA sequence: TGTGCCAGCAGCGCGACAGTGAACACTGAAGCTTTCTTT. Its protein product is CASSATVNTEAFF.

This sequence joins TRBV28 and TRBJ1-3; D ambiguous. Germline V lookup: CDR1 MDHEN, CDR2 SYDVKM. Deletions cut 9 bases from V and 2 bases from J, with 8 bases between. The CDR3 totals 12 residues. CDR3 nucleotide sequence: TGTGCCAGTCGAAGGGCTGGAAACACCATATATTTT. It specifies CASRRAGNTIYF. Full variable domain (rest looked up from reference TRBV28 and TRBJ1-3): DVKVTQSSRYLVKRTGEKVFLECVQDMDHENMFWYRQDPGLGLRLIYFSYDVKMKEKGDIPEGYSVSREKKERFSLILESASTNQTSMYLCASRRAGNTIYFGEGSWLTVV.

This clone showed up just once. This chain joins TRBV15 and TRBJ1-2, with D uncertain. CDR1 and CDR2 (germline): LNHNV, YYDKDF (reference sequence). This CDR3 comprises 14 residues. V was cut by 8 bases and J by 8 bases, with 21 bases left in between. The CDR3 sequence is CATGRHPRSEGYTF. CDR3 bases: TGTGCCACCGGGCGACACCCGAGATCGGAAGGCTACACCTTC.

The chain is built from TRBV18 and TRBJ1-6; no clear D. The CDR3 contains 15 residues. In germline, CDR1 is KGHSH, CDR2 LQKENI. V lost 1 base and J 5 bases, leaving 9 bases between the germline ends. CDR3 in DNA: TGTGCCAGCTCACCACTAGGAATAAATAATTCACCCCTCCACTTT. Amino acid sequence: CASSPLGINNSPLHF.

The gene calls are TRBV19 and TRBJ2-7; TRBD2 is a possible D gene (6 bases). V lost 1 base to trimming and J lost 4 bases, with 14 bases between them. The CDR3 extends over 15 amino acids. Per germline, CDR1 LNHDA and CDR2 SQIVND (reference sequence). CDR3 protein: CASSIVAGTLYEQYF. CDR3 DNA: TGTGCCAGTAGTATAGTTGCGGGGACCCTATACGAGCAGTACTTC.

This clone was counted once. The gene calls are TRBV29-1 and TRBJ1-2; 11 positions match TRBD1. With 6 bases clipped from V and 5 bases from J, the junction kept 5 bases outside the gene matches. The CDR3 sequence is 13 residues long. Per germline, CDR1 SQVTM and CDR2 ANQGSEA. The CDR3, as DNA: TGCAGCGTCCCTAGGGACAGGGGGTATGGCTACACCTTC. Its protein product is CSVPRDRGYGYTF.

The V and J genes are TRBV7-8 and TRBJ1-2; 8 nucleotides line up with TRBD1. With V trimmed by 5 bases and J by 4 bases, 15 bases remained unmatched. Germline V gene sequence: CDR1 SGHVS, CDR2 FQNEAQ. The CDR3 is made up of 17 amino acids. CDR3 DNA: TGTGCCAGCAGCCCGCAACAGGGGGGCCTTCCACTCTATGGCTACACCTTC. Protein product: CASSPQQGGLPLYGYTF.

The chain has TRBV21-1 and TRBJ1-3. TRBV21-1 corresponds to a pseudogene. The CDR3 covers 16 residues. As DNA, the CDR3 is TGTGCCAGCAGCAAAGCGCTTTGGGTGACGGGAAACACCATATATTTT. This encodes CASSKALWVTGNTIYF.

J is TRBJ1-4 and V is TRBV9; TRBD1 is a possible D gene (5 bases). CDR3 length: 16 residues. The V end was cut by 3 bases, the J end by 8 bases, with 20 bases between. Germline loops: CDR1 SGDLS, CDR2 YYNGEE. As DNA, the CDR3 is TGTGCCAGCAGCGGTACGTCCGGGGCCTGGGGAGAAAAACTGTTTTTT. Translation gives CASSGTSGAWGEKLFF.

V gene TRBV5-1 combines with J gene TRBJ1-2; maybe TRBD1 (6 bases). Germline lookup yields CDR1 SGHRS and CDR2 YFSETQ. CDR3 length: 15 amino acids. V was pared by 4 bases and J by 0 bases, with 13 bases between. CDR3 bases: TGCGCCAGCAGCCTGATAGGGGGAGCTAACTATGGCTACACCTTC. It encodes CASSLIGGANYGYTF.

This chain links TRBV12-3 or TRBV12-4 with TRBJ2-1; D may be TRBD1 or TRBD2 (7 bases each). Trimming stripped 10 bases from V and 10 bases from J, with 11 bases between. There are 10 residues in the CDR3. CDR3 region: CATQGGEQFF. The CDR3 DNA follows: TGTGCCACCCAGGGGGGGGAGCAGTTCTTC.

This chain joins TRBV6-1 and TRBJ2-2; a possible D gene is TRBD2 (6 bases). V gave up 2 bases and J gave up 7 bases, with 17 bases separating them. CDR3 size: 16 residues. Per the germline V gene, CDR1 is MNHNS and CDR2 is SASEGT. The CDR3: CASSEPREALGGELFF. In DNA form, the CDR3 reads TGTGCCAGCAGTGAACCGAGGGAGGCCCTTGGCGGGGAGCTGTTTTTT.

The gene calls are TRBV15 and TRBJ1-1, with a weak D call TRBD1 (6 bases). Trimming left V 3 bases short and J 7 bases short, with 9 bases between. This CDR3 comprises 12 residues. Germline values: CDR1 LNHNV, CDR2 YYDKDF (reference sequence). The CDR3 loop is CATSRDRDEAFF. The CDR3 nucleotides are TGTGCCACCAGCAGGGACAGAGATGAAGCTTTCTTT.

The CDR3 sequence is CATSIETGPPLGGYTF. The CDR3 nucleotides are TGTGCCACCAGCATAGAGACAGGGCCCCCATTAGGCGGCTACACCTTC. This sequence joins TRBV15 and TRBJ1-2; 7 bases match TRBD1. The trim removed 4 bases at V and 8 bases at J, leaving 16 bases unmatched. Per germline, CDR1 LNHNV and CDR2 YYDKDF (reference sequence). The CDR3 contains 16 residues. Combining the CDR3 with reference TRBV15 and TRBJ1-2 gives the whole variable domain DAMVIQNPRYQVTQFGKPVTLSCSQTLNHNVMYWYQQKSSQAPKLLFHYYDKDFNNEADTPDNFQSRRPNTSFCFLDIRSPGLGDTAMYLCATSIETGPPLGGYTFGSGTRLTVV.

This chain joins TRBV4-1 and TRBJ1-5; D perhaps matches TRBD1 (5 bases). V was shortened by 1 base and J by 4 bases, with 8 bases between the two germline ends. The CDR3 consists of 14 residues. Germline CDR1 is MGHRA and CDR2 is YSYEKL. The CDR3 spells CASSQGGTNQPQHF. The CDR3 nucleotides read TGCGCCAGCAGCCAAGGGGGCACAAATCAGCCCCAGCATTTT.

V gene TRBV12-3 or TRBV12-4 combines with J gene TRBJ1-4; D is unclear. This CDR3 is 13 amino acids long. The ends were cut back, 6 bases at V and 8 bases at J, with 13 bases in the middle. DNA for the CDR3: TGTGCCAGCAGCCGAAGGGTTGGGGAAAAACTGTTTTTT. Its protein product is CASSRRVGEKLFF.

V usage is TRBV11-2 and J usage is TRBJ1-3, with D hard to call. Germline V gene lookup returns CDR1 SGHAT and CDR2 FQNNGV. The CDR3 length is 17 residues. V was pared by 4 bases and J by 0 bases, with 16 bases between. The CDR3 DNA reads as TGTGCCAGCAGCTCACGACCCGGGTTTCTCTCTGGAAACACCATATATTTT. This translates into CASSSRPGFLSGNTIYF.

This rearrangement joins TRBV10-3 to TRBJ1-1; 7 bases line up with TRBD1. With V trimmed by 4 bases and J by 11 bases, 7 bases remained unmatched. Germline V CDR1 and CDR2: ENHRY, SYGVKD. This CDR3 is 12 amino acids long. The CDR3 region is CAISADRVRAFF. CDR3 sequence (DNA): TGTGCCATCAGTGCAGACAGGGTGCGGGCTTTCTTT.

The chain uses TRBV6-5 and TRBJ1-3; 7 nucleotides agree with TRBD1. This CDR3 contains 13 residues. V trimming: 7 bases; J trimming: 8 bases; junction bases outside the gene matches: 8. Germline loops: CDR1 MNHEY, CDR2 SVGAGI. DNA for the CDR3: TGTGCCAGCAAACAGGGGAGCGGGGACACCATATATTTT. Translated: CASKQGSGDTIYF.

V gene TRBV7-9 combines with J gene TRBJ2-6, with D unclear. The germline CDR1 and CDR2 sequences are SEHNR and FQNEAQ (reference sequence). This CDR3 is 18 amino acids long. V dropped 5 bases and J dropped 0 bases, with 17 bases sitting between them. CDR3: CASSPFSNDISGANVLTF. The CDR3 nucleotides read TGTGCCAGCAGCCCCTTCTCGAACGACATCTCTGGGGCCAACGTCCTGACTTTC.

V usage is TRBV30 and J usage is TRBJ1-2, with 7 positions matching TRBD1. CDR1 GTSNPN and CDR2 SVGIG come from the germline V gene (reference sequence). Trimming removed 5 bases from V and 4 bases from J; junction bases left unmatched: 4. CDR3 length: 12 amino acids. Written as DNA, the CDR3 is TGTGCCTGGCGACAGGGCGGCTATGGCTACACCTTC. This translates into CAWRQGGYGYTF.

The chain links TRBV7-9 to TRBJ2-7; weak D call: TRBD2 (5 bases). This CDR3 region has 14 residues. V gave up 6 bases and J gave up 0 bases, with 12 bases separating them. Germline V gene lookup returns CDR1 SEHNR and CDR2 FQNEAQ (reference sequence). The CDR3 here is CASRALGSSYEQYF. In nucleotides, the CDR3 is TGTGCCAGCAGGGCACTGGGGAGCTCCTACGAGCAGTACTTC.

The chain is built from TRBV29-1 and TRBJ1-2; TRBD1 might be the D (5 bases). V was trimmed by 7 bases and J by 5 bases, leaving 14 bases between them. CDR3 length: 12 amino acids. CDR1 is SQVTM, CDR2 ANQGSEA, per germline. CDR3 amino acids: CSAGTGGYGYTF. The CDR3, as DNA: TGCAGCGCCGGGACCGGAGGATATGGCTACACCTTC.

The V gene is TRBV7-8, the J gene TRBJ1-5; no clear D gene. Germline-derived CDR1 and CDR2 are SGHVS and FQNEAQ. CDR3 length: 13 amino acids. V was trimmed by 5 bases and J by 0 bases, leaving 5 bases between them. The CDR3 is CASSPDSNQPQHF. The CDR3 coding sequence is TGTGCCAGCAGCCCGGATAGCAATCAGCCCCAGCATTTT.

For the CDR3, the DNA is TGTGCCAGCAGCCCATCCGGGAGTAAAAACATTCAGTACTTC. Encoded protein: CASSPSGSKNIQYF. This sequence joins TRBV7-9 and TRBJ2-4; perhaps TRBD2 as D (6 bases). The germline V gene has CDR1 SEHNR and CDR2 FQNEAQ (reference sequence). V lost 5 bases and J lost 4, with 12 bases in between. The CDR3 totals 14 residues.

The chain employs TRBV7-8 and TRBJ2-7; D unclear. The CDR3 consists of 13 residues. CDR1 is SGHVS, CDR2 FQNEAQ, per germline. Trimming shortened V by 8 bases and J by 2 bases, and 13 bases separated the two germline ends. The CDR3 DNA reads as TGTGCCAGCCAAGCCGGGCCAACCTACGAGCAGTACTTC. It codes for CASQAGPTYEQYF.

This rearrangement joins TRBV5-1 to TRBJ2-7, with TRBD2 identical over 10 bases. The CDR3 is 15 amino acids. V trimming: 2 bases; J trimming: 2 bases; junction bases outside the gene matches: 4. Germline V gene lookup returns CDR1 SGHRS and CDR2 YFSETQ. The CDR3 region is CASSLIAGGAYEQYF. The DNA for the CDR3 is TGCGCCAGCAGCTTAATAGCGGGAGGCGCCTACGAGCAGTACTTC. Filled out from reference TRBV5-1 and TRBJ2-7, the complete variable domain reads KAGVTQTPRYLIKTRGQQVTLSCSPISGHRSVSWYQQTPGQGLQFLFEYFSETQRNKGNFPGRFSGRQFSNSRSEMNVSTLELGDSALYLCASSLIAGGAYEQYFGPGTRLTVT.